This entry features one T cell receptor (beta chain) sequence. Antigen: not known. CDR3 length: 16 residues. Germline assignment: CDR1 KGHSH and CDR2 LQKENI. V was clipped by 4 bases and J by 7 bases; unmatched bases: 10. The data were taken from a study of shared clonotypes between healthy human individuals. Study background: The study drew on a couple of women and a few men aged 18 to 49 as donors.

Clones were sequenced by immunoSEQ multiplex PCR, and TCRdb holds only the in-frame ones, with some missing. This table holds around 2.3 million clones, almost 96% found once. General study results and limits: Sharing across four donors was highest in naive CD4 (roughly 5%) and lowest in memory CD8 (roughly 0.4%). The study found lower generation probabilities in non-shared clonotypes than in those shared by all four donors.

The sequence was collected from a young man in good health. The sample taken for sequencing was naive CD4+ T cells sorted from blood. Sample subset: CD45RA+ positively selected. The rearrangement links TRBV18 to TRBJ2-3; 11 bases align to TRBD1. The CDR3 reads CASSLPGTGGGNTQYF. The CDR3 DNA is TGTGCCAGCTCACTCCCAGGGACAGGGGGTGGAAATACGCAGTATTTT.